A single sample gave rise to the 18 T cell receptor beta chains below, sequenced in a study of T cells after yellow fever vaccination (dated 2019 in TCRdb). The protocol used for the library was 5' RACE. The instrument given in TCRdb is Illumina HiSeq 2500. The raw public data were reprocessed by TCRdb itself: fastp quality trimming at Q25, MiXCR clonotype calling, in-frame beta chains only. Each CDR3 protein gets just one entry, which takes the most common genes and DNA from the rows behind it. Here the sample has approximately 350,000 distinct CDR3 sequences; around a tenth occur a single time. The leading ten clones occupy 18% of the sample. What the treatment or condition label conveys for this sample: live attenuated yellow fever vaccine strain. Here the sequenced sample was PBMCs, taken on the day of the first yellow fever vaccination. The receptors shown here come from a man between 18 and 35 years old who received the YFV17D yellow fever vaccine.

The genes are TRBV24-1 and TRBJ2-1; D is perhaps TRBD2 (5 bases). The CDR3 spans 15 residues. CDR1 and CDR2 (germline): KGHDR, SFDVKD. V lost 2 bases and J 6 bases, leaving 13 bases between the germline ends. The CDR3 loop reads CATSDSGLFANEQFF. CDR3 DNA: TGTGCCACCAGTGATTCCGGACTTTTCGCCAATGAGCAGTTCTTC.

This clonotype was observed a handful of times. V usage is TRBV6-2 or TRBV6-3 and J usage is TRBJ2-7, with D perhaps TRBD2 (6 bases). Germline V gives CDR1 MNHEY, CDR2 SVGEGT. The CDR3 length is 13 residues. The ends were cut back, 4 bases at V and 2 bases at J, with 9 bases in the middle. CDR3 protein: CASSWPGAYEQYV. CDR3 DNA: TGTGCCAGCAGTTGGCCGGGGGCCTACGAGCAGTACGTC.

This clonotype was seen a few times. The chain uses TRBV19 and TRBJ1-1; no firm D call. The CDR3 totals 13 residues. The germline CDR1 and CDR2 sequences are LNHDA and SQIVND (reference sequence). V lost 7 bases and J 5 bases, leaving 14 bases between the germline ends. The CDR3 region has the DNA TGTGCCAGTAACTACGACGGGAGGACTGAAGCTTTCTTT. Its translation: CASNYDGRTEAFF. Drawing the rest from reference TRBV19 and TRBJ1-1, the complete variable domain is DGGITQSPKYLFRKEGQNVTLSCEQNLNHDAMYWYRQDPGQGLRLIYYSQIVNDFQKGDIAEGYSVSREKKESFPLTVTSAQKNPTAFYLCASNYDGRTEAFFGQGTRLTVV.

A few counts support this clonotype. The chain has TRBV7-6 and TRBJ2-7, with 9 bases that match TRBD1. With V trimmed by 4 bases and J by 0 bases, 7 bases remained unmatched. The CDR3 totals 16 residues. Germline CDR1 reads SGHVS; CDR2 reads FNYEAQ. The CDR3 DNA reads as TGTGCCAGCAGCTCTAACAGGGGGCGGGGCTCCTACGAGCAGTACTTC. Its protein product is CASSSNRGRGSYEQYF.

This clonotype was seen a few times. This chain's CDR3 is CATSRDGGRETQYF. The CDR3 DNA reads TGTGCCACCAGCAGGGACGGTGGACGGGAGACCCAGTACTTC. The rearrangement joins TRBV15 to TRBJ2-5; D not resolved. V was cut by 3 bases and J by 5 bases, with 13 bases left in between. Germline values: CDR1 LNHNV, CDR2 YYDKDF (reference sequence). The CDR3 contains 14 residues.

The gene calls are TRBV7-3 and TRBJ2-3; 8 nucleotides line up with TRBD1. CDR1 is SGHTA and CDR2 is FQGTGA in the germline V gene. This CDR3 spans 14 amino acids. Trimming cost V 3 bases and J 8 bases; bases outside gene matches: 7. The DNA for the CDR3 is TGTGCCAGCAGCTTTCAGGGGGCTGGGGGTACGCAGTATTTT. It translates to CASSFQGAGGTQYF.

This clonotype has a count of ten or more. The chain uses TRBV12-3 or TRBV12-4 and TRBJ1-5, with 11 bases that match TRBD1. CDR3 length: 17 amino acids. V was pared by 5 bases and J by 6 bases, with 12 bases of the junction left unmatched. This chain's CDR3 is CASSLTRDRGGRQPQHF. As DNA, the CDR3 is TGTGCCAGCAGTCTAACCCGGGACAGGGGGGGACGTCAGCCCCAGCATTTT.

This rearrangement joins TRBV15 to TRBJ2-1; TRBD2 is a possible D gene (7 bases). The CDR3 has 14 amino acids. V lost 9 bases, J lost 0 bases, and 12 bases lay in between. Germline CDR1 and CDR2: LNHNV and YYDKDF (reference sequence). The CDR3: CATAGAPSYNEQFF. The CDR3 DNA follows: TGTGCCACGGCGGGGGCCCCCTCCTACAATGAGCAGTTCTTC.

This clonotype was detected a few times. The rearrangement links TRBV4-1 to TRBJ1-1; D not certain. Trimming took off 0 bases at V and 11 bases at J, with 13 bases between the two ends. This CDR3 is built from 13 residues. Germline CDR1 MGHRA, CDR2 YSYEKL. CDR3 residues: CASSQEEGSMAFF. In DNA form, the CDR3 reads TGCGCCAGCAGCCAAGAAGAAGGCAGTATGGCTTTCTTT.

The sample holds a few counts of this clonotype. The V gene is TRBV6-1, the J gene TRBJ2-1; the match to TRBD2 covers 9 bases. The CDR3 runs to 14 residues. V lost 4 bases and J lost 7; bases outside the gene matches: 5. The germline V gene has CDR1 MNHNS and CDR2 SASEGT. The CDR3 spells CASSVSGGVNEQFF. In DNA, the CDR3 is TGTGCCAGCAGTGTTAGCGGGGGTGTAAATGAGCAGTTCTTC.

This clonotype has just a few counts. The V and J genes are TRBV29-1 and TRBJ1-1, with a possible D match to TRBD1 (5 bases). From germline, CDR1 is SQVTM and CDR2 ANQGSEA. V lost 6 bases, J lost 1 base, and 6 bases lay in between. The CDR3 runs 11 residues. The CDR3 nucleotides are TGCAGCGTCGACAGGAACACTGAAGCTTTCTTT. Protein: CSVDRNTEAFF.

This clonotype has only a few counts. The DNA for the CDR3 is TGCGCCAGCAGCCATCGACTGAGCTTGGGGGTAAGATACGGCTACACCTTC. This encodes CASSHRLSLGVRYGYTF. The chain combines TRBV4-1 with TRBJ1-2; tentative D call: TRBD1 (5 bases). The V end was cut by 3 bases, the J end by 8 bases, with 25 bases between. Germline V gives CDR1 MGHRA, CDR2 YSYEKL. This CDR3 spans 17 amino acids.

The table lists this clonotype with a few counts. The chain joins TRBV25-1 to TRBJ1-2; D is possibly TRBD1 (6 bases). The CDR3 loop spans 14 amino acids. Trimming took 3 bases from V and 7 from J, leaving 15 bases between them. Germline CDR1 is MGHDK and CDR2 is SYGVNS. The CDR3 sequence: CASSDPLGAVGYTF. CDR3 nucleotides: TGTGCCAGCAGTGACCCTCTGGGGGCAGTTGGCTACACCTTC.

This clonotype came up a few times. The chain couples TRBV4-1 to TRBJ2-7; D possibly corresponds to TRBD1 (6 bases). The germline V gene encodes CDR1 MGHRA and CDR2 YSYEKL. This CDR3 is built from 13 residues. The V end was cut by 0 bases, the J end by 5 bases, with 8 bases between. CDR3 loop: CASSQDPGDEQYV. The CDR3 region has the DNA TGCGCCAGCAGCCAAGACCCAGGGGACGAGCAGTACGTC.

This clonotype was observed a few times. The chain employs TRBV7-6 and TRBJ2-7, with a tentative D call TRBD2 (5 bases). Germline V CDR1 and CDR2: SGHVS, FNYEAQ. The CDR3 runs 15 residues. Trimming cost V 1 base and J 3 bases, with 13 bases left between them. The CDR3 DNA is TGTGCCAGCAGCTTAGGTCTCGGAGAGGGCTACGAGCAGTACTTC. Encoded protein: CASSLGLGEGYEQYF.

The rearrangement links TRBV6-1 to TRBJ1-3, with D perhaps matching TRBD1 (6 bases). The ends were cut back, 3 bases at V and 0 bases at J, with 12 bases in the middle. Germline-derived CDR1 and CDR2 are MNHNS and SASEGT. The CDR3 extends over 16 amino acids. The CDR3 is CASSDTGFGSGNTIYF. CDR3 coding DNA: TGTGCCAGCAGTGACACAGGGTTCGGCTCTGGAAACACCATATATTTT.

This clonotype was counted between two and nine times. The gene calls are TRBV28 and TRBJ2-1, with 9 bases matching TRBD2. The CDR3 is 16 residues long. The germline CDR1 and CDR2 sequences are MDHEN and SYDVKM. V trimming: 6 bases; J trimming: 0 bases; junction bases outside the gene matches: 6. This chain's CDR3 is CASRLAGASSYNEQFF. For the CDR3, the DNA is TGTGCCAGCAGGTTAGCGGGGGCGAGCTCCTACAATGAGCAGTTCTTC.

In its sample, this clonotype was seen a few times. V gene TRBV7-9 combines with J gene TRBJ2-1; D unclear. CDR1 is SEHNR, CDR2 FQNEAQ, per germline (reference sequence). This CDR3 contains 12 residues. The V gene lost 5 bases and the J gene lost 5 bases, with 7 bases spanning the gap. The CDR3: CASSHLNNEQFF. In nucleotides, the CDR3 is TGTGCCAGCAGCCACCTGAACAATGAGCAGTTCTTC.